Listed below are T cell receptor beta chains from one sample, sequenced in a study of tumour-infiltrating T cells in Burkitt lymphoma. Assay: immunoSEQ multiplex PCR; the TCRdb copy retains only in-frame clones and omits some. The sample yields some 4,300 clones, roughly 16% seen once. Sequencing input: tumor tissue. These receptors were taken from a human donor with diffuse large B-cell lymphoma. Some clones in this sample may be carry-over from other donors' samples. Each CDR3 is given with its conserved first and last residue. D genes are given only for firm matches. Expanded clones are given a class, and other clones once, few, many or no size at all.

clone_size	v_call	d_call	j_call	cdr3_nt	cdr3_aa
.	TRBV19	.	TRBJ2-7	TGTGCCAGTAGTTCTCCGGGACACCAATACGAGCAGTACTTC	CASSSPGHQYEQYF
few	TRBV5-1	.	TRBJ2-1	TGCGCCAGCAGCACAGGGGGGGGCTACAATGAGCAGTTCTTC	CASSTGGGYNEQFF
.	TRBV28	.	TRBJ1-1	TGTGCCAGCAGTTTAGTCGGAGGGCGGTCGAACACTGAAGCTTTCTTT	CASSLVGGRSNTEAFF
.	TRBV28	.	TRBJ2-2	TGTGCCAGCAGTTTACCCTTCGGGCGGCGGAGCACCGGGGAGCTGTTTTTT	CASSLPFGRRSTGELFF
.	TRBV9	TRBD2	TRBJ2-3	TGTGCCAGCAGCGTATTTGGCGGGGGGTCCTCCACAGATACGCAGTATTTT	CASSVFGGGSSTDTQYF
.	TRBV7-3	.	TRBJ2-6	TGTGCCAGCAGCTTAAGAAGGGCCGGGGCCAACGTCCTGACTTTC	CASSLRRAGANVLTF
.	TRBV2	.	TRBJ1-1	TGTGCCAGCCGGTACGCTGAAGCTTTCTTT	CASRYAEAFF
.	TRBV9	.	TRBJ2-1	TGTGCCAGCGCCTGGGGTAACAATGAGCAGTTCTTC	CASAWGNNEQFF
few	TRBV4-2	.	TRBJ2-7	TGTGCTAGCAGCCAACTTGGGTACGGGAGCTCCTACGAGCAGTACTTC	CASSQLGYGSSYEQYF
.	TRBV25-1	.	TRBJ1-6	TGTGCCACCCGGGAGGAGGGCGGGTCACCCCTCCACTTT	CATREEGGSPLHF
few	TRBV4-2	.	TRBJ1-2	TGTGCCAGCAGCCAAGAGTCAGGGGACTTCCCGTATGGCTACACCTTC	CASSQESGDFPYGYTF
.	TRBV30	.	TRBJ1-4	TGTGCCTGGAGTACCACAACGGGGAATGAAAAACTGTTTTTT	CAWSTTTGNEKLFF
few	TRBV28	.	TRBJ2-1	TGTGCCAGCAGTTTTTTGACTTCTCCATACAATGAGCAGTTCTTC	CASSFLTSPYNEQFF
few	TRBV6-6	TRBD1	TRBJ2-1	TGTGCCACTCACGACACCGGGACAGGGCACAATGAGCAGTTCTTC	CATHDTGTGHNEQFF
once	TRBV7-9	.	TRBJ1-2	TGCGCCAGCAGCCGGGACAACTATGGCTACACCTTC	CASSRDNYGYTF
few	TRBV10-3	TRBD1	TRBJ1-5	TGTGCCATCAGTGAGAAACAGGGGGCTCAGCCCCAGCATTTT	CAISEKQGAQPQHF
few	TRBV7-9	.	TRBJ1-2	TGTGCCAGCAGCTTAAGTGAGAGGGATTACTATGGCTACACCTTC	CASSLSERDYYGYTF
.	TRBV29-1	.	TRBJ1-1	TGCAGCGTTCAAGGGGGAACGGGCACTGAAGCTTTCTTT	CSVQGGTGTEAFF
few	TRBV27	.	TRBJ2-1	TGTGCCAGCAGCCCAGACACCTACAATGAGCAGTTCTTC	CASSPDTYNEQFF
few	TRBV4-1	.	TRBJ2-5	TGCGCCAGCAGCCAAGATTCTGGACAGAACTACCAAGAGACCCAGTACTTC	CASSQDSGQNYQETQYF
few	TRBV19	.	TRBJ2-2	TGTGCCAGTAGTATTGTCGGGGGGAACACCGGGGAGCTGTTTTTT	CASSIVGGNTGELFF
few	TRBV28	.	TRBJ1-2	TGTGCCAGTACAACGGGGGGGGGAAGATATGGCTACACCTTC	CASTTGGGRYGYTF
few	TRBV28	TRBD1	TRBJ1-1	TGTGCCAGCAGTCTCGCAGGGGGCTTGGATACTGAAGCTTTCTTT	CASSLAGGLDTEAFF
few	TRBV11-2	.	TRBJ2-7	TGTGCCAGCAGCTTCGACACCTACGAGCAGTACTTC	CASSFDTYEQYF
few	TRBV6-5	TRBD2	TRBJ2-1	TGTGCCAGCAGATCTCCGGGACTAGACTACAATGAGCAGTTCTTC	CASRSPGLDYNEQFF
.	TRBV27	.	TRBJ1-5	TGTGCCAGCAGTTCCCACGCTACAGGGCGGTATAGCAATCAGCCCCAGCATTTT	CASSSHATGRYSNQPQHF
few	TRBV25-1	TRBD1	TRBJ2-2	TGTGCCAGCAGCCGCTTTTGGGACAGGAACACCGGGGAGCTGTTTTTT	CASSRFWDRNTGELFF
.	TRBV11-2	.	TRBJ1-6	TGTGCCAGCAGCTTAGAGACAGACTATAATTCACCCCTCCACTTT	CASSLETDYNSPLHF
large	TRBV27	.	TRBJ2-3	TGTGCCAGCAGGACATTTAGCACAGATACGCAGTATTTT	CASRTFSTDTQYF
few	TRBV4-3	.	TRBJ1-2	TGCGCCAGCAGCCAAGATAAGGCCGGGGGAGATGGCTACACCTTC	CASSQDKAGGDGYTF
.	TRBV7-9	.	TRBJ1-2	TGTGCCAGCAGCTTAGGGGTCGGAGGTAACTATGGCTACACCTTC	CASSLGVGGNYGYTF
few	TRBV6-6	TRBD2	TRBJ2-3	TGTGCCAGCATTAAGCGGGGGACTAGCACAGATACGCAGTATTTT	CASIKRGTSTDTQYF
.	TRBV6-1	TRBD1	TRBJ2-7	TGTGCCAGCGGACAGGGGGCTCTCTACGAGCAGTACTTC	CASGQGALYEQYF
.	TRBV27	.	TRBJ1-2	TGTGCCAGCAGTTTCGGCGGGGAGTACTATGGCTACACCTTC	CASSFGGEYYGYTF
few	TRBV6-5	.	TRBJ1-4	TGTGCCAGCAGTCGGACGGTCGGAAAACTGTTTTTT	CASSRTVGKLFF
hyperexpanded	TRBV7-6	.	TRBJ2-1	TGTGCCAGCAGCTGGACGGAGGTTAATGAGCAGTTCTTC	CASSWTEVNEQFF
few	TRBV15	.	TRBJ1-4	TGTGCCACCAGCGTACACACATCCACTAATGAAAAACTGTTTTTT	CATSVHTSTNEKLFF
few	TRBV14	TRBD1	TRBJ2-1	TGTGCCAGCAGCGTAGGGACAGGGGGTGGTGAGCAATTCTTC	CASSVGTGGGEQFF
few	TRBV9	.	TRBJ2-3	TGTGCCAGCAGCGTAGATGGCGGAGGCCCCGGTTCAGGAACGCAGTATTTT	CASSVDGGGPGSGTQYF
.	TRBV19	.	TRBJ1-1	TGTGCCAGTATTCCGGGGACGCGGGGTTTGAACACTGAAGCTTTCTTT	CASIPGTRGLNTEAFF
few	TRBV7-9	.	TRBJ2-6	TGTGCCAGCAGCGTAGGGGGGGTGGGGGCCAACGTCCTGACTTTC	CASSVGGVGANVLTF
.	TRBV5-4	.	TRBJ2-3	TGTGCCAGCAGCAATGCAATCACAGTCCCTCTAAGGGCAGATACGCAGTATTTT	CASSNAITVPLRADTQYF
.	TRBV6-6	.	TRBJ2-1	TGTGCCAGCAGGACTCAAGGGCTTTCCTACAATGAGCAGTTCTTC	CASRTQGLSYNEQFF
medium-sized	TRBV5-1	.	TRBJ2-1	TGCGCCAGCAGCTTGAGAGCGGGTTATGAGCAGTTCTTC	CASSLRAGYEQFF
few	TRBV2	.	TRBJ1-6	TGTGCCAGCAGTGAAGCGACAGGAAGGTCACCCCTCCACTTT	CASSEATGRSPLHF
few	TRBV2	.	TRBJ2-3	TGTGCCAGCAGTGAAGCAACGGGTGAGCAGTATTTT	CASSEATGEQYF
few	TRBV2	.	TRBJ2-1	TGTGCCAGCAGGAGGGGACGGTACAATGAGCAGTTCTTC	CASRRGRYNEQFF
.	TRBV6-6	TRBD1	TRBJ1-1	TGTGCCAGCCAGGGACAGGGGTACACTGAAGCTTTCTTT	CASQGQGYTEAFF
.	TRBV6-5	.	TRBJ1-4	TGTGCCAGCAGGCCGGATACCCTTAATGAAAAACTGTTTTTT	CASRPDTLNEKLFF
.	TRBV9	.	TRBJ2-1	TGTGCCAGCAGCGTAGTGCCCCCCAGGGGGGTGAAGGACTACAATGAGCAGTTCTTC	CASSVVPPRGVKDYNEQFF
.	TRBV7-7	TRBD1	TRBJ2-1	TGTGCTAGCAGCTTAGGGACAGGGGTGGGTTTCAATGAGCAGTTCTTC	CASSLGTGVGFNEQFF
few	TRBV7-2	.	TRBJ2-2	TGTGCCAGCAGCTGGAAGGGCGAGACCGGGGAGCTGTTTTTT	CASSWKGETGELFF
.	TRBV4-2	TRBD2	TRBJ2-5	TGTGCCAGCAGCCAAGTGGCTAGCGGGGGAAAAGAGACCCAGTACTTC	CASSQVASGGKETQYF
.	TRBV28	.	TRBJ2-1	TGTGCCAGCAGCCCTGACAGGGAGGGGCGTTATGAGCAGTTCTTC	CASSPDREGRYEQFF
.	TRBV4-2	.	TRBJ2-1	TGTGCCAGCAGCCCCACTCGAGGCCAGCGGCCGGACGATGAGCAGTTCTTC	CASSPTRGQRPDDEQFF